This T cell receptor (beta chain) was sequenced during a study of shared clonotypes between healthy human individuals. Assay execution proceeded at the deep level. Only in-frame clones appear in the TCRdb table, and some are missing; sequencing was by immunoSEQ multiplex PCR. Here the sample spans over a million clones, roughly 75% being singletons. Trimming pared 5 bases from V and 2 bases from J, leaving 17 bases between. There are 16 residues in the CDR3. From germline, CDR1 is SGHAT and CDR2 FQDESV (reference sequence). This receptor was identified in a young man in good health. This chain uses TRBV11-1 with TRBJ2-3; D not certain. Sample: memory CD4+ T cells sorted from blood. The sample's subset: CD45RA-negative fraction. CDR3 loop: CASSLSTTPYTDTQYF. The CDR3 region has the DNA TGTGCCAGCAGCCTAAGTACGACTCCGTACACAGATACGCAGTATTTT.